Each of the 10 T cell receptor beta chains below was sequenced from the same sample in a study of cytomegalovirus exposure and HLA in healthy donors. PCR used 60 Vbeta primers and 13 Jbeta primers. This table comes from immunoSEQ multiplex PCR, and its TCRdb copy is limited to in-frame clones, with some not included. The sample records about 52,000 clones, about 50% being singletons. Sample: PBMCs. The receptors shown here come from a human donor in good health.

A few counts support this clone. V is TRBV11-2 and J is TRBJ2-7; maybe TRBD2 (6 bases). Trimming took 8 bases from V and 1 from J, leaving 6 bases between them. Germline loops: CDR1 SGHAT, CDR2 FQNNGV. The CDR3 has 11 amino acids. CDR3 sequence reads: CASAGSYEQYF. The CDR3 coding sequence is TGTGCCAGCGCGGGGTCCTACGAGCAGTACTTC.

The chain employs TRBV14 and TRBJ1-3; TRBD1 matches 9 bases. Germline CDR1 is SGHDN and CDR2 is FVKESK. V lost 4 bases to trimming and J lost 7 bases; unmatched junction nucleotides: 2. The CDR3 is 13 residues long. The chain's CDR3 is CASSLQGANTIYF. The CDR3 bases are TGTGCCAGCAGCCTACAGGGGGCCAACACCATATATTTT.

As DNA, the CDR3 is TGTGCCAGCACCGGACAGGGGAGGACTGAAGCTTTCTTT. It specifies CASTGQGRTEAFF. The gene calls are TRBV6-6 and TRBJ1-1; 9 positions match TRBD1. Germline trimming cut 7 bases from V and 5 bases from J; bases unmatched to any gene: 5. Germline lookup yields CDR1 MNHNY and CDR2 SVGAGI (reference sequence). CDR3 length: 13 amino acids.

This clone showed up just a few times. The chain carries TRBV19 and TRBJ1-5, with no clear D. The germline V and J ends were trimmed by 3 bases and 7 bases, with 13 bases remaining between them. This CDR3 is built from 14 residues. From germline, CDR1 is LNHDA and CDR2 SQIVND (reference sequence). CDR3 amino acids: CASSIAGSGQPQHF. The CDR3 nucleotides read TGTGCCAGTAGTATTGCGGGTTCGGGACAGCCCCAGCATTTT.

This rearrangement joins TRBV6-1 to TRBJ2-1, with 8 nucleotides matching TRBD2. J gave up 6 bases and V 7 bases, and 11 bases lay outside the gene matches. Germline-derived CDR1 and CDR2 are MNHNS and SASEGT. The CDR3 covers 15 residues. The DNA for the CDR3 is TGTGCCAGCACCAAGGCTTCGACTAGCGCCAATGAGCAGTTCTTC. Amino acid sequence: CASTKASTSANEQFF.

This chain links TRBV27 with TRBJ2-7, with 9 positions matching TRBD1. CDR1 and CDR2 from the germline V gene are MNHEY and SMNVEV (reference sequence). Trimming cost V 8 bases and J 2 bases; bases outside gene matches: 4. The CDR3 spans 13 residues. CDR3 region: CASGGQGTYEQYF. The CDR3 nucleotides are TGTGCCAGCGGGGGACAGGGAACCTACGAGCAGTACTTC.

The rearrangement joins TRBV27 to TRBJ2-7; 7 bases are shared with TRBD2. There are 13 residues in the CDR3. The germline CDR1 and CDR2 sequences are MNHEY and SMNVEV (reference sequence). Trimming took 5 bases from V and 6 from J; bases not matched to a gene: 7. The CDR3: CASSLGLGREQYF. CDR3 in DNA: TGTGCCAGCAGTCTCGGACTAGGGCGCGAGCAGTACTTC.

This chain joins TRBV10-2 and TRBJ1-5; possibly TRBD1 for D (5 bases). CDR1 and CDR2 from the germline V gene are WSHSY and SAAADI. Trimming removed 2 bases at V and 6 bases at J, with 8 bases between. This CDR3 is 13 amino acids long. The CDR3 region has the DNA TGCGCCAGCAGTGAGGGACATCCTCAGCCCCAGCATTTT. Residues: CASSEGHPQPQHF.

This clone has only a few counts. V and J are TRBV5-1 and TRBJ1-1, with D unclear. CDR3 size: 14 residues. Trimming took 6 bases from V and 1 from J, leaving 13 bases between them. The V gene's germline CDR1 is SGHRS and CDR2 YFSETQ. As DNA, the CDR3 is TGCGCCAGCAACCAGGACGGGGAGAACACTGAAGCTTTCTTT. Translating gives CASNQDGENTEAFF.

This CDR3 is CASSSAPGGYNEQFF. The CDR3 region has the DNA TGTGCCAGCAGTTCCGCTCCGGGGGGCTACAATGAGCAGTTCTTC. The V and J genes are TRBV27 and TRBJ2-1, with 7 bases that match TRBD2. This CDR3 has 15 residues. J was trimmed by 3 bases and V by 4 bases; bases with no gene match: 6. Germline-derived CDR1 and CDR2 are MNHEY and SMNVEV (reference sequence).